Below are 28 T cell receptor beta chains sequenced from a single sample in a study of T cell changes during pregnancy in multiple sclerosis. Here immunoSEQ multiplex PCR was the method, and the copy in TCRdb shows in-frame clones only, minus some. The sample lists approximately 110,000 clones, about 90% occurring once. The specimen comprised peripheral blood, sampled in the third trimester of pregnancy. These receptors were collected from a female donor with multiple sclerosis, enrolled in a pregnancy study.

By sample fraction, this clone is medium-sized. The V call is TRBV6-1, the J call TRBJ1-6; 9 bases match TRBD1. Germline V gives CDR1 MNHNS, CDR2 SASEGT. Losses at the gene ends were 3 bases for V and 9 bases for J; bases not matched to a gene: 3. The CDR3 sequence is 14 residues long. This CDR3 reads CASSEGTGSSPLHF. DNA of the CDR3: TGTGCCAGCAGTGAGGGGACAGGGAGTTCACCCCTCCACTTT.

The CDR3 region is CASSLWGTGVTEAFF. Here the CDR3 DNA reads TGTGCCAGCAGCTTGTGGGGGACAGGGGTTACTGAAGCTTTCTTT. The V call is TRBV5-6, the J call TRBJ1-1, with 10 bases aligning to TRBD1. The CDR3 runs 15 residues. The J segment lost 5 bases and the V segment lost 1 base, leaving 5 bases of the junction unmatched. The germline gives CDR1 SGHDT, CDR2 YYEEEE.

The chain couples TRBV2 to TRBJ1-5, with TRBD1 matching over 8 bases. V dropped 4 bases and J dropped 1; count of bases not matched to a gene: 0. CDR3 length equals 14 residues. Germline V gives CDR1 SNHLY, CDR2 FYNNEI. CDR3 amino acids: CASSGQGSNQPQHF. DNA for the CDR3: TGTGCCAGCAGTGGACAGGGGAGCAATCAGCCCCAGCATTTT. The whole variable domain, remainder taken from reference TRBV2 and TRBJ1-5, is EPEVTQTPSHQVTQMGQEVILRCVPISNHLYFYWYRQILGQKVEFLVSFYNNEISEKSEIFDDQFSVERPDGSNFTLKIRSTKLEDSAMYFCASSGQGSNQPQHFGDGTRLSIL.

The CDR3 loop reads CASSPQTGIITEAFF. The CDR3 nucleotides are TGCGCCAGCAGCCCTCAGACAGGGATTATCACTGAAGCTTTCTTT. V usage is TRBV5-1 and J usage is TRBJ1-1; 7 bases align to TRBD1. CDR3 length: 15 amino acids. Germline CDR1 reads SGHRS; CDR2 reads YFSETQ. Trimming took 4 bases from V and 4 from J; bases not matched to a gene: 10.

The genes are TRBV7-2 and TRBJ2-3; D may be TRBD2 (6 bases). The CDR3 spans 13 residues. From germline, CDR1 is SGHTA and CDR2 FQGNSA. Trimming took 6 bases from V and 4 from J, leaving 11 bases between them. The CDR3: CASRTGAPDTQYF. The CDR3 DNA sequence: TGTGCCAGCAGAACGGGAGCGCCAGATACGCAGTATTTT.

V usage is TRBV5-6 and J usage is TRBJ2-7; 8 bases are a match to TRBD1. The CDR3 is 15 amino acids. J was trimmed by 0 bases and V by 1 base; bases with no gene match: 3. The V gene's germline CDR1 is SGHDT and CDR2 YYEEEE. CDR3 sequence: CASSLPGQGSYEQYF. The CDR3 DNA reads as TGTGCCAGCAGCTTGCCCGGACAGGGCTCCTACGAGCAGTACTTC.

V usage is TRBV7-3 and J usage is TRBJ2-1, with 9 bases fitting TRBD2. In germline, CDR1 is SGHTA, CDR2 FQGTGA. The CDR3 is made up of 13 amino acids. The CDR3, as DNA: TGTGGGGCGGGGGGGCCCTCCTACAATGAGCAGTTCTTC. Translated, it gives CGAGGPSYNEQFF.

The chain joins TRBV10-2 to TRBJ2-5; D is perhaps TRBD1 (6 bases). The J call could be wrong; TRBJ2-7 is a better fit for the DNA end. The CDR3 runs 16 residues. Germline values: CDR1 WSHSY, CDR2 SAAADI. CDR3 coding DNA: TGCGCCAGCAGTGACGTGTATAGGCAGGGGCCCGACGAGCAGTACTTC. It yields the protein CASSDVYRQGPDEQYF.

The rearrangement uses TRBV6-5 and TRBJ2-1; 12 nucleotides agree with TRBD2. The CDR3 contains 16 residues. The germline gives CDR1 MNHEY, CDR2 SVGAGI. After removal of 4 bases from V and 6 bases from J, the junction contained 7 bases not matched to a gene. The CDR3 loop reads CASSSAGLAGSNEQFF. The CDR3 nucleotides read TGTGCCAGCAGTTCAGCCGGACTAGCGGGATCCAATGAGCAGTTCTTC.

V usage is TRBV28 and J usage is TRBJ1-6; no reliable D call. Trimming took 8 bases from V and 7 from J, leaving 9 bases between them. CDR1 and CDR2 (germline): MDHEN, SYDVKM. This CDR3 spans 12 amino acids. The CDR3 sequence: CASGLGNSPLHF. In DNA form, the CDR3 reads TGTGCCAGCGGACTGGGAAATTCACCCCTCCACTTT.

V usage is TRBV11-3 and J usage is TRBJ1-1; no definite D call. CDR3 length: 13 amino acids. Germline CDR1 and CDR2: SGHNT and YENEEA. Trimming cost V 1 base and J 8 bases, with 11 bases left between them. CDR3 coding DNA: TGTGCCAGCAGCTTAGGGCCAGGCTCGGAAGCTTTCTTT. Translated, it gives CASSLGPGSEAFF.

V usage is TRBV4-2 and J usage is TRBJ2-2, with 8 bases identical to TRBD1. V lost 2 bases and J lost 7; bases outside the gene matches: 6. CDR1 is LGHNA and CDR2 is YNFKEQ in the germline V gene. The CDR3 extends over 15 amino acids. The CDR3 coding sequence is TGTGCCAGCAGCCAAACGACAGGGGTTCGCGGGGAGCTGTTTTTT. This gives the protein CASSQTTGVRGELFF.

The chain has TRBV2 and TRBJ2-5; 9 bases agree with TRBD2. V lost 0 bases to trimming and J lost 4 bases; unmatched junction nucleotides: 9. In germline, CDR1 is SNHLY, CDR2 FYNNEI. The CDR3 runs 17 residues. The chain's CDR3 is CASSEAFLAGARETQYF. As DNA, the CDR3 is TGTGCCAGCAGTGAAGCTTTTTTAGCGGGAGCGAGAGAGACCCAGTACTTC. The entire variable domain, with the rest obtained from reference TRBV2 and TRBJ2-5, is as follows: EPEVTQTPSHQVTQMGQEVILRCVPISNHLYFYWYRQILGQKVEFLVSFYNNEISEKSEIFDDQFSVERPDGSNFTLKIRSTKLEDSAMYFCASSEAFLAGARETQYFGPGTRLLVL.

CDR3 nucleotides: TGCGCCAGCAGCTGGGCGGGGACAGGGGACACCGGGGAGCTGTTTTTT. Its translation is CASSWAGTGDTGELFF. The chain joins TRBV5-1 to TRBJ2-2; 10 bases align to TRBD1. The CDR3 is made up of 16 amino acids. The germline V gene has CDR1 SGHRS and CDR2 YFSETQ. Germline trimming cut 3 bases from V and 3 bases from J; bases unmatched to any gene: 5.

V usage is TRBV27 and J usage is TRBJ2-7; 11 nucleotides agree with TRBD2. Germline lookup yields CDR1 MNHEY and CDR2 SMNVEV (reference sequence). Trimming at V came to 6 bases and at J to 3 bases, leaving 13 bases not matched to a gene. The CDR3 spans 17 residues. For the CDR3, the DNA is TGTGCCAGCAGCCGGGGAGTCAGAGGGACTAGCGGCTACGAGCAGTACTTC. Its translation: CASSRGVRGTSGYEQYF.

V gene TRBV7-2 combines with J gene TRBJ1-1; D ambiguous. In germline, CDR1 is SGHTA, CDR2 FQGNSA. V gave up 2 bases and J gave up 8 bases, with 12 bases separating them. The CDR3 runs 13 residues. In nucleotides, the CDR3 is TGTGCCAGCAGCTTACGAGTGTCCCTCGAAGCTTTCTTT. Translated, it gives CASSLRVSLEAFF.

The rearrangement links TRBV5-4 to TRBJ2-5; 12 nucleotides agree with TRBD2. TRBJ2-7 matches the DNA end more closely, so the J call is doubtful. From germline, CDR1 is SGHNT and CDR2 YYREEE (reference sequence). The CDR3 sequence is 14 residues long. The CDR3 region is CASRPTSGSYEQYF. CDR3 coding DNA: TGTGCCAGCAGGCCGACTAGCGGGAGCTACGAGCAGTACTTC.

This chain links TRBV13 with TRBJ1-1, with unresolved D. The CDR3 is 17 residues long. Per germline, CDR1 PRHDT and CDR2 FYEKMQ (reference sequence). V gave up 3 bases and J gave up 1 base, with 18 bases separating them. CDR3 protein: CASSFFALGRENTEAFF. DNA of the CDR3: TGTGCCAGCAGCTTCTTCGCCTTAGGGCGGGAGAACACTGAAGCTTTCTTT. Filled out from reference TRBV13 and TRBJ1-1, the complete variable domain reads AAGVIQSPRHLIKEKRETATLKCYPIPRHDTVYWYQQGPGQDPQFLISFYEKMQSDKGSIPDRFSAQQFSDYHSELNMSSLELGDSALYFCASSFFALGRENTEAFFGQGTRLTVV.

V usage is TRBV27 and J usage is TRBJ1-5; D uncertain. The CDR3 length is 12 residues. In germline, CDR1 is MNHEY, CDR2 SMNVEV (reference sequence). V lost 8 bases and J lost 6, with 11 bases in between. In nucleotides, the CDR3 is TGTGCCAGCGGGCTAGGAGGTCAGCCCCAGCATTTT. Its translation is CASGLGGQPQHF.

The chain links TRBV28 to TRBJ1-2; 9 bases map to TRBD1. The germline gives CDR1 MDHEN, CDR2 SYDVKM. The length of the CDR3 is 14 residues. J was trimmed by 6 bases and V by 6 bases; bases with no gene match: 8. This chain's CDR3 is CASSTTGGVHGYTF. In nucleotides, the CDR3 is TGTGCCAGCAGCACTACAGGGGGCGTGCATGGCTACACCTTC.

The CDR3 nucleotides are TGTGCCAGCAGCCCACTGGTGGGAGGGAGTCAGCCCCAGCATTTT. Translating it yields CASSPLVGGSQPQHF. The chain has TRBV6-1 and TRBJ1-5; D ambiguous. Germline CDR1 is MNHNS and CDR2 is SASEGT. The CDR3 is 15 amino acids. The germline V and J ends were trimmed by 6 bases and 6 bases, with 18 bases remaining between them.

The CDR3 DNA reads TGTGCCAGCTCACCATCATTGGCAGAAGACACTGAAGCTTTCTTT. Its protein product is CASSPSLAEDTEAFF. This chain joins TRBV18 and TRBJ1-1, with D hard to call. The CDR3 contains 15 residues. Trimming removed 2 bases at V and 3 bases at J, with 13 bases between. The germline V gene encodes CDR1 KGHSH and CDR2 LQKENI.

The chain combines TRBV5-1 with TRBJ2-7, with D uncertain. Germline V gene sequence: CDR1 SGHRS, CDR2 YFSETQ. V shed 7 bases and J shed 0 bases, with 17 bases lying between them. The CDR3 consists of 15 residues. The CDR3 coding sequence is TGCGCCAGCCGTCCGTGGGTATCGGGCTCCTACGAGCAGTACTTC. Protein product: CASRPWVSGSYEQYF.

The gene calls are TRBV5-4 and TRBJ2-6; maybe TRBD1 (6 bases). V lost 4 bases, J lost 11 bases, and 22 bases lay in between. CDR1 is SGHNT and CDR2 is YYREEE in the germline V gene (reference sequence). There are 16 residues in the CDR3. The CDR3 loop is CASSLVTGALSDVLTF. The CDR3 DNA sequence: TGTGCCAGCAGCCTCGTGACAGGTGCCCTATCTGACGTCCTGACTTTC.

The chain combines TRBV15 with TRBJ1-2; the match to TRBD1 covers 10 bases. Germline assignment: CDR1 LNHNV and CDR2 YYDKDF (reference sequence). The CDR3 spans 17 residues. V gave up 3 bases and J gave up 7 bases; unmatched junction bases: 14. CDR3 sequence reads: CATSSGVRDRGASGYTF. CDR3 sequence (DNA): TGTGCCACCAGCAGTGGAGTCAGGGACAGGGGAGCCAGTGGCTACACCTTC.

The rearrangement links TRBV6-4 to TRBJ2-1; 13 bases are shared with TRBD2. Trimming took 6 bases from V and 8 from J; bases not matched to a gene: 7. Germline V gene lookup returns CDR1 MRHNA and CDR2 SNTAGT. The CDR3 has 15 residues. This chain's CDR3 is CASSQLAGGRHEQFF. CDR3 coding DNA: TGTGCCAGCAGCCAACTAGCGGGGGGGCGGCATGAGCAGTTCTTC.

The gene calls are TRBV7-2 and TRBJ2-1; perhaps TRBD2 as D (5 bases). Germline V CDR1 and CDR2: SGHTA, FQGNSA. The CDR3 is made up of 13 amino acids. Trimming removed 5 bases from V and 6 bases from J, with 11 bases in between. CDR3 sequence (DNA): TGTGCCAGCAGCAACGACTACCGCAATGAGCAGTTCTTC. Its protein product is CASSNDYRNEQFF.

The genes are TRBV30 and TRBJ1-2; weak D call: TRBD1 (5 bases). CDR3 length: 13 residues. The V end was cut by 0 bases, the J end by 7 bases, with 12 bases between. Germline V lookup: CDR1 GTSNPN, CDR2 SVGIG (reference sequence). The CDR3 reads CAWSVSGGGGYTF. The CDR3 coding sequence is TGTGCCTGGAGTGTATCCGGGGGAGGTGGCTACACCTTC.